Below, 23 T cell receptor beta chains from the same sample are listed, as sequenced in a study of cytomegalovirus exposure and HLA in healthy donors. Repertoires were generated with immunoSEQ multiplex PCR, while TCRdb's copy carries only in-frame clones and drops some. The table has about 180,000 clones, 85% seen once. Material for sequencing was PBMCs. The receptors stem from a man younger than 35 in good health and CMV-seropositive.

This clone has just one count. This chain uses TRBV5-1 with TRBJ1-4, with 7 bases lining up with TRBD1. The J segment lost 1 base and the V segment lost 0 bases, leaving 0 bases of the junction unmatched. The V gene's germline CDR1 is SGHRS and CDR2 YFSETQ. The CDR3 runs to 15 residues. CDR3 nucleotides: TGCGCCAGCAGCTTGGGACAGGGAACTAATGAAAAACTGTTTTTT. This sequence encodes CASSLGQGTNEKLFF.

The V gene is TRBV30, the J gene TRBJ2-7; 7 nucleotides align to TRBD2. Trimming took 2 bases from V and 3 from J; bases not matched to a gene: 10. CDR3 length: 15 amino acids. The germline V gene has CDR1 GTSNPN and CDR2 SVGIG (reference sequence). For the CDR3, the DNA is TGTGCCTGGAGTACCGGATCGGGACTACTCTACGAGCAGTACTTC. Encoded protein: CAWSTGSGLLYEQYF. Supplemented by reference TRBV30 and TRBJ2-7, the full variable domain reads SQTIHQWPATLVQPVGSPLSLECTVEGTSNPNLYWYRQAAGRGLQLLFYSVGIGQISSEVPQNLSASRPQDRQFILSSKKLLLSDSGFYLCAWSTGSGLLYEQYFGPGTRLTVT.

This sequence joins TRBV5-6 and TRBJ2-7; the match to TRBD2 covers 10 bases. J lost 5 bases, V lost 1 base, and 3 bases had no gene match. Germline-derived CDR1 and CDR2 are SGHDT and YYEEEE. The CDR3 totals 14 residues. The CDR3 nucleotides read TGTGCCAGCAGCTTGCTAGCGGGAGAACACGAGCAGTACTTC. Translated, it gives CASSLLAGEHEQYF. The full variable domain, completed using reference TRBV5-6 and TRBJ2-7, is DAGVTQSPTHLIKTRGQQVTLRCSPKSGHDTVSWYQQALGQGPQFIFQYYEEEERQRGNFPDRFSGHQFPNYSSELNVNALLLGDSALYLCASSLLAGEHEQYFGPGTRLTVT.

This sequence joins TRBV10-2 and TRBJ2-1; TRBD2 matches 12 bases. The V segment lost 5 bases and the J segment 6 bases; nucleotides outside the gene matches: 2. The CDR3 is 14 residues long. Germline V gives CDR1 WSHSY, CDR2 SAAADI. The DNA for the CDR3 is TGCGCCAGCAGTCCGACTAGCGGGAGCAATGAGCAGTTCTTC. Its protein product is CASSPTSGSNEQFF.

The CDR3 coding sequence is TGTGCCAGCAGCCGTGGACAGCCGTACGAGCAGTACTTC. Protein: CASSRGQPYEQYF. The genes are TRBV5-8 and TRBJ2-7; D may be TRBD1 (6 bases). This CDR3 comprises 13 residues. CDR1 is SGHTS, CDR2 YDEGEE, per germline. V was shortened by 4 bases and J by 4 bases, with 12 bases between the two germline ends.

V and J are TRBV5-8 and TRBJ2-7; D unresolved. The germline gives CDR1 SGHTS, CDR2 YDEGEE. V lost 2 bases to trimming and J lost 1 base, with 7 bases between them. The CDR3 is made up of 13 amino acids. CDR3 region: CASSFYRSYEQYF. CDR3 nucleotide sequence: TGTGCCAGCAGCTTCTATAGATCCTACGAGCAGTACTTC.

This clone has a handful of counts. V gene TRBV10-3 combines with J gene TRBJ1-2; tentative D call: TRBD1 (5 bases). Germline V lookup: CDR1 ENHRY, CDR2 SYGVKD. The CDR3 runs to 13 residues. The V end lost 10 bases, the J end lost 4 bases, and 16 bases lay between the germline ends. Here the CDR3 DNA reads TGTGCCACGTCCGGGGGTCTGGGCTATGGCTACACCTTC. Its translation: CATSGGLGYGYTF.

The chain is built from TRBV19 and TRBJ2-7; 9 bases map to TRBD1. CDR3 size: 15 residues. From germline, CDR1 is LNHDA and CDR2 SQIVND (reference sequence). The V and J ends lost 5 bases and 3 bases, in that order; junction bases with no gene match: 8. CDR3 in DNA: TGTGCCAGTAGTCCCCTCCGGGACAGGGTCTACGAGCAGTACTTC. The encoded protein is CASSPLRDRVYEQYF.

This chain uses TRBV10-3 with TRBJ2-7; 7 bases are a match to TRBD2. This CDR3 comprises 15 residues. Germline assignment: CDR1 ENHRY and CDR2 SYGVKD. V lost 3 bases to trimming and J lost 7 bases; unmatched junction nucleotides: 12. CDR3 sequence: CAISDRGGGADEQYF. The DNA of the CDR3 is TGTGCCATCAGTGACCGAGGCGGGGGTGCGGATGAGCAGTACTTC.

The CDR3 region has the DNA TGTGCCAGCAGCGACGGGACTAGCGGGGAGACAGATACGCAGTATTTT. Translating it yields CASSDGTSGETDTQYF. This chain uses TRBV9 with TRBJ2-3, with 13 bases fitting TRBD2. Germline CDR1 reads SGDLS; CDR2 reads YYNGEE. CDR3 length: 16 amino acids. V gave up 3 bases and J gave up 3 bases; unmatched junction bases: 4.

The genes are TRBV6-1 and TRBJ1-2; unclear D gene. Germline CDR1 is MNHNS and CDR2 is SASEGT. Between the trimmed V and J ends, which lost 7 bases and 7 bases, there was a span of 16 bases. This CDR3 has 13 residues. CDR3: CASTESEVSGYTF. CDR3 DNA: TGTGCCAGCACGGAAAGTGAGGTCTCTGGCTACACCTTC.

The chain couples TRBV28 to TRBJ2-7, with 7 bases aligning to TRBD1. The CDR3 length is 16 residues. Germline CDR1 is MDHEN and CDR2 is SYDVKM. Germline trimming cut 3 bases from V and 3 bases from J; bases unmatched to any gene: 11. Written as DNA, the CDR3 is TGTGCCAGCAGTTTTCCCGGGACCCCAGGGGGCTACGAGCAGTACTTC. This sequence encodes CASSFPGTPGGYEQYF.

The chain couples TRBV30 to TRBJ2-2; tentatively, D is TRBD1 (5 bases). The germline V gene has CDR1 GTSNPN and CDR2 SVGIG (reference sequence). The CDR3 extends over 12 amino acids. Trimming took 4 bases from V and 3 from J, leaving 6 bases between them. CDR3 amino acids: CAWTGYTGELFF. CDR3 DNA sequence: TGTGCCTGGACAGGGTACACCGGGGAGCTGTTTTTT.

The rearrangement uses TRBV4-1 and TRBJ1-1; D possibly corresponds to TRBD1 (5 bases). Germline assignment: CDR1 MGHRA and CDR2 YSYEKL. The CDR3 has 18 amino acids. Trimming took 6 bases from V and 0 from J, leaving 23 bases between them. In DNA, the CDR3 is TGCGCCAGCAGGGACAATTCCCTACAGCGTAACATGAACACTGAAGCTTTCTTT. This gives the protein CASRDNSLQRNMNTEAFF.

This chain uses TRBV7-6 with TRBJ2-7; D is undetermined. Germline V gene lookup returns CDR1 SGHVS and CDR2 FNYEAQ. The CDR3 is 12 residues long. Trimming left V 3 bases short and J 7 bases short, with 10 bases between. CDR3 protein: CASSLGRNEQYF. CDR3 DNA: TGTGCCAGCAGCTTGGGCCGGAATGAGCAGTACTTC.

The rearrangement uses TRBV4-1 and TRBJ2-7; TRBD2 aligns across 7 bases. Per germline, CDR1 MGHRA and CDR2 YSYEKL. Trimming removed 1 base from V and 0 bases from J; junction bases left unmatched: 9. This CDR3 comprises 17 residues. The CDR3 is CASSQVPATSASYEQYF. CDR3 coding DNA: TGCGCCAGCAGCCAAGTGCCAGCTACTAGCGCCTCCTACGAGCAGTACTTC.

This clone has just a few counts. This sequence joins TRBV30 and TRBJ1-2, with D uncertain. The CDR3 loop spans 13 amino acids. V dropped 2 bases and J dropped 8 bases, with 15 bases sitting between them. CDR1 is GTSNPN, CDR2 SVGIG, per germline (reference sequence). The CDR3 sequence is CAWSTRGGEGYTF. The CDR3 bases are TGTGCCTGGAGTACACGGGGAGGAGAGGGCTACACCTTC.

V and J are TRBV7-9 and TRBJ2-7; TRBD1 is a possible D gene (5 bases). The CDR3 is made up of 14 amino acids. The V end was cut by 3 bases, the J end by 4 bases, with 13 bases between. CDR1 and CDR2 (germline): SEHNR, FQNEAQ (reference sequence). The CDR3 reads CASSFEGVWYEQYF. CDR3 coding DNA: TGTGCCAGCAGCTTCGAAGGGGTCTGGTACGAGCAGTACTTC.

The V gene is TRBV6-6, the J gene TRBJ2-7, with 8 bases matching TRBD2. The CDR3 has 13 residues. Germline V gene lookup returns CDR1 MNHNY and CDR2 SVGAGI (reference sequence). V trimming: 6 bases; J trimming: 1 base; junction bases outside the gene matches: 2. The CDR3 sequence is CASSREGSYEQYF. For the CDR3, the DNA is TGTGCCAGCAGCCGGGAGGGATCCTACGAGCAGTACTTC.

The CDR3 is CASSAGLASLRGHEQYF. In nucleotides, the CDR3 is TGTGCCAGCAGTGCCGGACTAGCCTCCTTACGTGGCCACGAGCAGTACTTC. The rearrangement joins TRBV27 to TRBJ2-7, with 8 bases fitting TRBD2. V was pared by 5 bases and J by 5 bases, with 17 bases of the junction left unmatched. CDR1 and CDR2 from the germline V gene are MNHEY and SMNVEV (reference sequence). This CDR3 contains 17 residues.

The chain combines TRBV2 with TRBJ2-1; TRBD2 is a possible D gene (6 bases). Germline V gene lookup returns CDR1 SNHLY and CDR2 FYNNEI. V lost 4 bases and J lost 9, with 19 bases in between. The CDR3 covers 15 residues. CDR3: CASSATSRIHGEQFF. DNA for the CDR3: TGTGCCAGCAGTGCTACTAGCCGAATACATGGTGAGCAGTTCTTC. Complete variable domain (other parts from reference TRBV2 and TRBJ2-1): EPEVTQTPSHQVTQMGQEVILRCVPISNHLYFYWYRQILGQKVEFLVSFYNNEISEKSEIFDDQFSVERPDGSNFTLKIRSTKLEDSAMYFCASSATSRIHGEQFFGPGTRLTVL.

This chain uses TRBV19 with TRBJ2-7, with 7 bases aligning to TRBD1. Germline V gene sequence: CDR1 LNHDA, CDR2 SQIVND (reference sequence). The J segment lost 5 bases and the V segment lost 5 bases, leaving 3 bases of the junction unmatched. The CDR3 spans 12 residues. The CDR3 DNA sequence: TGTGCCAGTAGTCCGACAGGGAACGAGCAGTACTTC. Translated: CASSPTGNEQYF.

The V gene is TRBV9, the J gene TRBJ2-1, with no clear D. Germline V gives CDR1 SGDLS, CDR2 YYNGEE. The V gene lost 3 bases and the J gene lost 6 bases, with 7 bases spanning the gap. CDR3 length equals 12 residues. This chain's CDR3 is CASSGPGNEQFF. CDR3 bases: TGTGCCAGCAGCGGGCCGGGCAATGAGCAGTTCTTC.